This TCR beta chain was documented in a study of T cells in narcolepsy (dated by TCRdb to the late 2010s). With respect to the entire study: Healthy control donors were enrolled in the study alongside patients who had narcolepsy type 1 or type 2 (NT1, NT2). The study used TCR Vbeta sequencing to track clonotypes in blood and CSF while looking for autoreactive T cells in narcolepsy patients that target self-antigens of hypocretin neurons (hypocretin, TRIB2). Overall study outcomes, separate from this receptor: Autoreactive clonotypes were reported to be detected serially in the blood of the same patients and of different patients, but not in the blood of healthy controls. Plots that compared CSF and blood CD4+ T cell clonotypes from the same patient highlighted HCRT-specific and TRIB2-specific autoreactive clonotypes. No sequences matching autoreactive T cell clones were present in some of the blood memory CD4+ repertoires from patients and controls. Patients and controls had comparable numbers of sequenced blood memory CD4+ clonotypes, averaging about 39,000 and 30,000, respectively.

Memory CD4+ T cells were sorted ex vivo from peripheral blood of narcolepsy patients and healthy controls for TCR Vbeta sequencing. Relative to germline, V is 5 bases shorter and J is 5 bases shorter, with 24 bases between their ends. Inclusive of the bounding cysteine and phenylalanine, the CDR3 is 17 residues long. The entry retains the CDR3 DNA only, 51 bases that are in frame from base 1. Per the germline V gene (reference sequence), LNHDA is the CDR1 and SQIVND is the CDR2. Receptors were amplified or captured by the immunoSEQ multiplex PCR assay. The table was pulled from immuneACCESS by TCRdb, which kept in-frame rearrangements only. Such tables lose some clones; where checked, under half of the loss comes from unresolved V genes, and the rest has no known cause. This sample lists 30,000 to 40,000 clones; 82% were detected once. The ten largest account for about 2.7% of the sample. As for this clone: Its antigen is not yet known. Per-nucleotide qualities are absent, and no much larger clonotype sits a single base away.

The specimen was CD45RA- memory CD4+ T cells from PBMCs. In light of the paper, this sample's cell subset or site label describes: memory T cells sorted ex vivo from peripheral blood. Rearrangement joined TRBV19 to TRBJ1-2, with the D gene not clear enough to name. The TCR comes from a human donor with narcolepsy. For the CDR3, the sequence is CASSSSFRTDFGYGYTF. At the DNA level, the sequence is TGTGCCAGTAGTTCATCATTTCGGACGGATTTCGGATATGGCTACACCTTC. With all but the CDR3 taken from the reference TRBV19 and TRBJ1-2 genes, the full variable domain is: DGGITQSPKYLFRKEGQNVTLSCEQNLNHDAMYWYRQDPGQGLRLIYYSQIVNDFQKGDIAEGYSVSREKKESFPLTVTSAQKNPTAFYLCASSSSFRTDFGYGYTFGSGTRLTVV.